Presented here are 23 T cell receptor beta chains from one specimen sequenced in a study of cytomegalovirus exposure and HLA in healthy donors. Clones were read by immunoSEQ multiplex PCR, and TCRdb kept only the in-frame ones, dropping some. The sample consists of around 70,000 clones, over 85% of them appearing once. Sequencing used PBMCs. The receptors were gathered from a man younger than 35 in good health and CMV-seropositive.

This chain links TRBV7-8 with TRBJ1-1; D is uncertain. This CDR3 is built from 14 residues. The V end lost 5 bases, the J end lost 4 bases, and 14 bases lay between the germline ends. From germline, CDR1 is SGHVS and CDR2 FQNEAQ. CDR3 coding DNA: TGTGCCAGCAGCGGCCCCCGGGGAGGCACTGAAGCTTTCTTT. It translates to CASSGPRGGTEAFF.

This clone appeared once. The chain carries TRBV5-1 and TRBJ2-7, with 8 nucleotides matching TRBD1. V trimming: 4 bases; J trimming: 3 bases; junction bases outside the gene matches: 12. Germline-derived CDR1 and CDR2 are SGHRS and YFSETQ. The CDR3 is made up of 16 amino acids. The CDR3: CASSPDFGTGLYEQYF. CDR3 sequence (DNA): TGCGCCAGCAGCCCGGACTTCGGGACAGGACTCTACGAGCAGTACTTC.

The V gene is TRBV5-4, the J gene TRBJ1-2, with D perhaps matching TRBD1 (6 bases). Germline CDR1 SGHNT, CDR2 YYREEE (reference sequence). The CDR3 loop spans 19 amino acids. V shed 4 bases and J shed 1 base, with 26 bases lying between them. CDR3 in DNA: TGTGCCAGCAGCCTCATTAATATTAAGACAGGAGAACATAACTATGGCTACACCTTC. Translation: CASSLINIKTGEHNYGYTF.

V is TRBV27 and J is TRBJ2-1; D might be TRBD2 (5 bases). This CDR3 has 13 amino acids. Trimming removed 3 bases at V and 9 bases at J, with 12 bases between. Per the germline V gene, CDR1 is MNHEY and CDR2 is SMNVEV (reference sequence). The CDR3 nucleotides are TGTGCCAGCAGTTTGTACCCGGGATTTGAGCAGTTCTTC. Amino acid sequence: CASSLYPGFEQFF.

V gene TRBV6-1 combines with J gene TRBJ2-2; D possibly corresponds to TRBD1 (5 bases). The CDR3 sequence is 15 residues long. Germline CDR1 reads MNHNS; CDR2 reads SASEGT. Trimming took 5 bases from V and 6 from J, leaving 16 bases between them. CDR3 region: CASSQPPGIAGELFF. In nucleotides, the CDR3 is TGTGCCAGCAGTCAACCCCCAGGGATAGCCGGGGAGCTGTTTTTT.

The rearrangement links TRBV10-3 to TRBJ1-4, with D possibly matching TRBD1 (5 bases). The CDR3 sequence is 13 residues long. Trimming pared 6 bases from V and 8 bases from J, leaving 13 bases between. Germline values: CDR1 ENHRY, CDR2 SYGVKD. CDR3 loop: CAISQGMEEKLFF. In DNA, the CDR3 is TGTGCCATCAGCCAGGGCATGGAAGAAAAACTGTTTTTT.

As DNA, the CDR3 is TGTGCCAGCAGTCACCGGGACACGAGCTCCTACGAGCAGTACTTC. Its protein is CASSHRDTSSYEQYF. The chain links TRBV6-1 to TRBJ2-7, with D possibly being TRBD1 (6 bases). The V end lost 5 bases, the J end lost 0 bases, and 14 bases lay between the germline ends. The germline V gene has CDR1 MNHNS and CDR2 SASEGT. The CDR3 has 15 residues.

This chain connects TRBV6-4 to TRBJ2-1; D may be TRBD1 (6 bases). The CDR3 is 13 residues long. The V gene lost 2 bases and the J gene lost 9 bases, with 11 bases spanning the gap. Germline loops: CDR1 MRHNA, CDR2 SNTAGT. In DNA, the CDR3 is TGTGCCAGCAGTGACACGGTCAGGGGTGAGCAGTTCTTC. This gives the protein CASSDTVRGEQFF.

The chain uses TRBV4-1 and TRBJ1-5, with 11 bases matching TRBD1. Germline CDR1 MGHRA, CDR2 YSYEKL. The CDR3 is 17 residues long. Trimming took 1 base from V and 5 from J; bases not matched to a gene: 7. The CDR3 DNA reads TGCGCCAGCAGCCAAGTGGCGGGACAGGGGGTAGATCAGCCCCAGCATTTT. This sequence encodes CASSQVAGQGVDQPQHF.

CDR3 region: CASSKSGAGYEQYF. The CDR3 DNA reads as TGTGCCAGCAGCAAAAGCGGGGCGGGTTACGAGCAGTACTTC. The chain is built from TRBV7-9 and TRBJ2-7; 7 nucleotides line up with TRBD2. The length of the CDR3 is 14 residues. V lost 5 bases to trimming and J lost 4 bases; unmatched junction nucleotides: 8. Germline lookup yields CDR1 SEHNR and CDR2 FQNEAQ (reference sequence).

The chain carries TRBV9 and TRBJ2-2; the match to TRBD2 covers 9 bases. V lost 7 bases, J lost 2 bases, and 6 bases stayed unmatched. CDR3 length: 15 amino acids. The germline V gene has CDR1 SGDLS and CDR2 YYNGEE. For the CDR3, the DNA is TGTGCCAGCCGCGGGGGGGGAAGTAACACCGGGGAGCTGTTTTTT. This encodes CASRGGGSNTGELFF.

The chain has TRBV29-1 and TRBJ2-1, with D hard to call. V lost 0 bases, J lost 6 bases, and 12 bases lay in between. The CDR3 consists of 14 residues. Germline V CDR1 and CDR2: SQVTM, ANQGSEA. CDR3 in DNA: TGCAGCGTTGAAGATCAGGTCAGCTTCAATGAGCAGTTCTTC. Translation gives CSVEDQVSFNEQFF.

V gene TRBV28 combines with J gene TRBJ2-7, with TRBD1 identical over 8 bases. The CDR3 is 16 amino acids. The germline CDR1 and CDR2 sequences are MDHEN and SYDVKM. With V trimmed by 5 bases and J by 5 bases, 14 bases remained unmatched. CDR3 loop: CASSPNPPDRENEQYF. CDR3 nucleotides: TGTGCCAGCAGTCCAAACCCCCCGGACAGGGAGAACGAGCAGTACTTC.

The CDR3 DNA is TGTGCTAGTGGGACTCAGGGGGGAACTGAAGCTTTCTTT. It is translated as CASGTQGGTEAFF. The V gene is TRBV12-5, the J gene TRBJ1-1; 7 nucleotides match TRBD1. CDR3 length equals 13 residues. Germline CDR1 is LGHNT and CDR2 is FRNRAP. V trimming: 6 bases; J trimming: 5 bases; junction bases outside the gene matches: 6.

The rearrangement uses TRBV30 and TRBJ2-7; 8 nucleotides align to TRBD2. This CDR3 region has 14 residues. The ends lost 5 bases at V and 1 base at J; junction bases unmatched: 7. Germline V gives CDR1 GTSNPN, CDR2 SVGIG (reference sequence). This chain's CDR3 is CAWAGGPSSYEQYF. DNA for the CDR3: TGTGCCTGGGCGGGGGGCCCTAGTTCCTACGAGCAGTACTTC.

V usage is TRBV5-5 and J usage is TRBJ2-5; 14 bases fit TRBD2. CDR3 length: 16 residues. V lost 4 bases and J lost 4; bases outside the gene matches: 6. Germline V CDR1 and CDR2: SGHKS, YYEKEE (reference sequence). The chain's CDR3 is CASSPGTSGSTETQYF. In DNA form, the CDR3 reads TGTGCCAGCAGCCCGGGGACTAGCGGGAGTACAGAGACCCAGTACTTC. Full variable domain (outside the CDR3, taken from reference TRBV5-5 and TRBJ2-5): DAGVTQSPTHLIKTRGQQVTLRCSPISGHKSVSWYQQVLGQGPQFIFQYYEKEERGRGNFPDRFSARQFPNYSSELNVNALLLGDSALYLCASSPGTSGSTETQYFGPGTRLLVL.

In its sample, this clone was seen a few times. This rearrangement joins TRBV10-3 to TRBJ1-5, with a tentative D call TRBD1 (6 bases). Trimming removed 9 bases at V and 4 bases at J, with 10 bases between. Germline V gives CDR1 ENHRY, CDR2 SYGVKD. The CDR3 is made up of 12 amino acids. CDR3 sequence: CAMQGRNQPQHF. The CDR3 nucleotides read TGTGCCATGCAGGGGCGTAATCAGCCCCAGCATTTT.

The CDR3 is CASSALLSRDVKEQYF. For the CDR3, the DNA is TGTGCCAGCTCAGCTCTACTCTCGCGGGACGTTAAGGAGCAGTACTTC. This rearrangement joins TRBV18 to TRBJ2-7, with a weak D call TRBD2 (6 bases). The CDR3 has 16 residues. The V end was cut by 5 bases, the J end by 7 bases, with 24 bases between. Per germline, CDR1 KGHSH and CDR2 LQKENI. The whole variable domain, filled in from reference TRBV18 and TRBJ2-7, reads NAGVMQNPRHLVRRRGQEARLRCSPMKGHSHVYWYRQLPEEGLKFMVYLQKENIIDESGMPKERFSAEFPKEGPSILRIQQVVRGDSAAYFCASSALLSRDVKEQYFGPGTRLTVT.

V is TRBV6-5 and J is TRBJ2-1, with 7 nucleotides matching TRBD2. The germline CDR1 and CDR2 sequences are MNHEY and SVGAGI. This CDR3 comprises 15 residues. V dropped 8 bases and J dropped 6; count of bases not matched to a gene: 13. The CDR3 region is CASGGVTSPFNEQFF. The CDR3, as DNA: TGTGCCAGCGGGGGGGTGACTAGCCCCTTCAATGAGCAGTTCTTC.

The genes are TRBV30 and TRBJ2-6; D is uncertain. Germline V CDR1 and CDR2: GTSNPN, SVGIG (reference sequence). V was clipped by 0 bases and J by 0 bases, with 6 bases between them. The CDR3 spans 15 residues. The CDR3 DNA reads TGTGCCTGGAGTGTATTGAGCTCTGGGGCCAACGTCCTGACTTTC. It yields the protein CAWSVLSSGANVLTF. The variable domain in full, completed from reference TRBV30 and TRBJ2-6, reads SQTIHQWPATLVQPVGSPLSLECTVEGTSNPNLYWYRQAAGRGLQLLFYSVGIGQISSEVPQNLSASRPQDRQFILSSKKLLLSDSGFYLCAWSVLSSGANVLTFGAGSRLTVL.

This rearrangement joins TRBV6-5 to TRBJ2-5; 7 bases align to TRBD2. V was pared by 5 bases and J by 4 bases, with 4 bases of the junction left unmatched. Looked up from germline, CDR1 is MNHEY and CDR2 is SVGAGI. The CDR3 sequence is 13 residues long. The CDR3 loop reads CASSVREGETQYF. As DNA, the CDR3 is TGTGCCAGCAGTGTGAGGGAGGGAGAGACCCAGTACTTC.

V usage is TRBV19 and J usage is TRBJ2-7; a possible D gene is TRBD1 (6 bases). CDR1 and CDR2 from the germline V gene are LNHDA and SQIVND (reference sequence). The V end was cut by 5 bases, the J end by 3 bases, with 23 bases between. The CDR3 has 17 amino acids. The CDR3 is CASSGGSSIYRGYEQYF. The CDR3 nucleotides are TGTGCCAGTAGTGGGGGCAGCTCGATCTATCGGGGCTACGAGCAGTACTTC.

This sequence joins TRBV5-1 and TRBJ2-1; 13 nucleotides match TRBD2. Germline loops: CDR1 SGHRS, CDR2 YFSETQ. With 3 bases clipped from V and 3 bases from J, the junction kept 6 bases outside the gene matches. The CDR3 spans 17 residues. The CDR3 protein is CASSSGLAGPNYNEQFF. The CDR3 DNA sequence: TGCGCCAGCAGCTCGGGACTAGCGGGACCAAACTACAATGAGCAGTTCTTC.